This TCR beta chain was recovered during a study of Graves' ophthalmopathy and Graves' hyperthyroidism. Whole-study findings and limits: Progression of ophthalmopathy was predicted by the model with roughly 68% sensitivity and around 72% specificity.

This clonotype was seen only a few times. Its antigen remains unidentified. Scientists amplified the TCR beta CDR3 regions from RNA transcripts. Scientists carried out first-round RT-PCR using HTBI primers and then a second-round multiplex PCR. TCRdb re-called the multiplex PCR reads with MiXCR, one entry per CDR3 protein. The table records around 1.1 million distinct CDR3 sequences, roughly two fifths of them present only once. The CDR3 is 15 residues long. The trim removed 4 bases at V and 3 bases at J, leaving 8 bases unmatched. Germline V lookup: CDR1 SGHNT, CDR2 YYREEE (reference sequence). Excluded: other autoimmune disease, uncontrolled infection, pregnancy or lactation. Thyroid ultrasound, orbital computed tomography, TRAb, serum thyroxine and clinical symptoms formed the basis of diagnosis.

The chain uses TRBV5-4 and TRBJ2-7; TRBD1 matches at 9 bases. This TCR came from an adult man with Graves' hyperthyroidism. Sequencing input: peripheral blood or thyroid tissue (not recorded which). In nucleotides, the CDR3 is TGTGCCAGCAGCGCGACCGGGACAGGGATCTACGAGCAGTACTTC. It codes for CASSATGTGIYEQYF.